These 27 T cell receptor beta chains came from one sample sequenced in a study of a mutant IDH1 vaccine in newly diagnosed glioma. The table came from immunoSEQ multiplex PCR; TCRdb's copy has only in-frame clones and leaves some out. This repertoire shows about 54,000 clones, around 80% found once; its top ten account for roughly 4%. Stated time point: week 35, safety follow-up. In every dose of vaccine, 300 ug of mutant IDH1 20-mer peptide was given alongside topical imiquimod. Their antigens remain unidentified. The source material was PBMCs, sampled from a glioma patient whose treatment included an IDH1 peptide vaccine. The receptors come from a woman aged 18-30 years with glioma.

This clone was picked up a small number of times. The chain uses TRBV6-5 and TRBJ1-5; a weak D match, TRBD1 (5 bases). V was clipped by 0 bases and J by 6 bases, with 9 bases between them. CDR1 is MNHEY, CDR2 SVGAGI, per germline. CDR3 length: 14 residues. Here the CDR3 reads CASSYSGGAQPQHF. The CDR3 nucleotides are TGTGCCAGCAGTTACTCGGGTGGGGCTCAGCCCCAGCATTTT.

This chain uses TRBV27 with TRBJ1-2, with 7 bases aligning to TRBD1. The CDR3 loop spans 16 amino acids. The J segment lost 8 bases and the V segment lost 5 bases, leaving 17 bases of the junction unmatched. Germline V gives CDR1 MNHEY, CDR2 SMNVEV (reference sequence). This chain's CDR3 is CASSPGGVSTGEGYTF. The CDR3 DNA reads as TGTGCCAGCAGTCCCGGCGGGGTTTCTACAGGGGAAGGCTACACCTTC.

The V call is TRBV9, the J call TRBJ1-2; D is ambiguous. Trimming took off 0 bases at V and 4 bases at J, with 7 bases between the two ends. Germline values: CDR1 SGDLS, CDR2 YYNGEE. The CDR3 spans 13 residues. The CDR3 region has the DNA TGTGCCAGCAGCGTAGACGGCCTCTATGGCTACACCTTC. Translated: CASSVDGLYGYTF.

The genes are TRBV6-1 and TRBJ1-1; no clear D. Germline V gene lookup returns CDR1 MNHNS and CDR2 SASEGT. CDR3 length equals 12 residues. V gave up 6 bases and J gave up 0 bases, with 5 bases separating them. The CDR3 DNA sequence: TGTGCCAGCAGCCTCATGAACACTGAAGCTTTCTTT. Amino acids: CASSLMNTEAFF.

The rearrangement links TRBV5-1 to TRBJ1-4; D possibly corresponds to TRBD1 (5 bases). The CDR3 consists of 15 residues. Per germline, CDR1 SGHRS and CDR2 YFSETQ. V shed 0 bases and J shed 7 bases, with 13 bases lying between them. The CDR3 coding sequence is TGCGCCAGCAGCTTGGGGGACGTCTCGGGTGAAAAACTGTTTTTT. Protein: CASSLGDVSGEKLFF.

This clone has just one count. V is TRBV5-6 and J is TRBJ2-5, with D perhaps matching TRBD1 (7 bases). CDR1 SGHDT and CDR2 YYEEEE come from the germline V gene. The V gene lost 4 bases and the J gene lost 4 bases, with 17 bases spanning the gap. The CDR3 has 15 amino acids. CDR3 loop: CASSGERQGGETQYF. The CDR3 coding sequence is TGTGCCAGCAGCGGTGAAAGACAGGGAGGAGAGACCCAGTACTTC. The variable domain in full, with the rest retrieved from reference TRBV5-6 and TRBJ2-5, is DAGVTQSPTHLIKTRGQQVTLRCSPKSGHDTVSWYQQALGQGPQFIFQYYEEEERQRGNFPDRFSGHQFPNYSSELNVNALLLGDSALYLCASSGERQGGETQYFGPGTRLLVL.

The rearrangement uses TRBV15 and TRBJ1-4; the D gene is possibly TRBD1 (6 bases). The V gene's germline CDR1 is LNHNV and CDR2 YYDKDF (reference sequence). Trimming stripped 5 bases from V and 7 bases from J, with 20 bases between. This CDR3 is built from 16 residues. DNA of the CDR3: TGTGCCACCAGCCCGAGAACCAGGGGCGTTGGTGAAAAACTGTTTTTT. This gives the protein CATSPRTRGVGEKLFF.

The rearrangement uses TRBV2 and TRBJ2-6; D perhaps matches TRBD1 (6 bases). The CDR3 contains 14 residues. Germline CDR1 is SNHLY and CDR2 is FYNNEI. Between the trimmed V and J ends, which lost 8 bases and 4 bases, there was a span of 12 bases. Here the CDR3 reads CASLGQVGANVLTF. The CDR3 coding sequence is TGTGCCAGCCTGGGACAAGTGGGGGCCAACGTCCTGACTTTC.

V is TRBV11-2 and J is TRBJ1-1; D not resolved. Trimming pared 6 bases from V and 2 bases from J, leaving 1 base between. CDR3 size: 10 residues. Germline-derived CDR1 and CDR2 are SGHAT and FQNNGV. The CDR3 reads CASSNTEAFF. CDR3 sequence (DNA): TGTGCCAGCAGTAACACTGAAGCTTTCTTT.

This chain joins TRBV10-3 and TRBJ2-7; D remains unclear. The length of the CDR3 is 13 residues. Trimming left V 1 base short and J 1 base short, with 5 bases between. Germline V CDR1 and CDR2: ENHRY, SYGVKD. CDR3 bases: TGTGCCATCAGTGAGTTCCAGTCCTACGAGCAGTACTTC. It encodes CAISEFQSYEQYF.

The count of this clone is one. This chain uses TRBV5-6 with TRBJ2-2, with D possibly being TRBD1 (7 bases). CDR3 length: 14 residues. Germline CDR1 SGHDT, CDR2 YYEEEE. Trimming removed 4 bases at V and 6 bases at J, with 13 bases between. The CDR3 nucleotides are TGTGCCAGCAGCCCCAGGGGGGCCGCCGGGGAGCTGTTTTTT. This sequence encodes CASSPRGAAGELFF.

The chain employs TRBV9 and TRBJ1-2; D is unclear. Germline CDR1 is SGDLS and CDR2 is YYNGEE. CDR3 length equals 14 residues. V shed 3 bases and J shed 0 bases, with 9 bases lying between them. The CDR3 coding sequence is TGTGCCAGCAGCGGGACGCAGGCTAACTATGGCTACACCTTC. It codes for CASSGTQANYGYTF. The whole variable domain, remainder taken from reference TRBV9 and TRBJ1-2, is DSGVTQTPKHLITATGQRVTLRCSPRSGDLSVYWYQQSLDQGLQFLIQYYNGEERAKGNILERFSAQQFPDLHSELNLSSLELGDSALYFCASSGTQANYGYTFGSGTRLTVV.

This chain connects TRBV5-1 to TRBJ2-1, with D possibly being TRBD2 (6 bases). Germline CDR1 is SGHRS and CDR2 is YFSETQ. Trimming cost V 3 bases and J 4 bases, with 17 bases left between them. The CDR3 sequence is 16 residues long. DNA for the CDR3: TGCGCCAGCAGCTGGGGGTCGGGACTCGATTACAATGAGCAGTTCTTC. Translation: CASSWGSGLDYNEQFF.

The chain couples TRBV13 to TRBJ2-7; D is perhaps TRBD1 or TRBD2 (5 bases each). The CDR3 is made up of 13 amino acids. Looked up from germline, CDR1 is PRHDT and CDR2 is FYEKMQ (reference sequence). V lost 5 bases, J lost 6 bases, and 14 bases lay in between. CDR3 nucleotides: TGTGCCAGCAGCCGGGACGTAGACCCCGAGCAGTACTTC. It translates to CASSRDVDPEQYF.

J is TRBJ2-1 and V is TRBV10-1; 10 bases agree with TRBD2. The CDR3 contains 16 residues. CDR1 is WNHNN, CDR2 SYGVQD, per germline (reference sequence). The J segment lost 8 bases and the V segment lost 3 bases, leaving 10 bases of the junction unmatched. CDR3 region: CASSDRKRGGLYEQFF. The CDR3 bases are TGCGCCAGCAGTGACCGAAAGCGGGGGGGCCTCTATGAGCAGTTCTTC.

The J gene is TRBJ2-1, the V gene TRBV29-1, with D perhaps matching TRBD2 (6 bases). Germline CDR1 SQVTM, CDR2 ANQGSEA. CDR3 size: 14 residues. Trimming shortened V by 6 bases and J by 0 bases, and 12 bases separated the two germline ends. The CDR3 sequence is CSVSYGSSYNEQFF. CDR3 nucleotide sequence: TGCAGCGTCTCCTACGGGAGCTCCTACAATGAGCAGTTCTTC.

This chain joins TRBV6-5 and TRBJ1-3; D possibly corresponds to TRBD1 (5 bases). This CDR3 has 15 amino acids. V was pared by 0 bases and J by 2 bases, with 8 bases between. CDR1 is MNHEY, CDR2 SVGAGI, per germline. In DNA form, the CDR3 reads TGTGCCAGCAGTTACTCAGTGACAGCTGGAAACACCATATATTTT. Protein sequence: CASSYSVTAGNTIYF.

J is TRBJ2-5 and V is TRBV14, with 7 nucleotides matching TRBD1. The V gene's germline CDR1 is SGHDN and CDR2 FVKESK. This CDR3 region has 13 residues. J gave up 5 bases and V 4 bases, and 4 bases lay outside the gene matches. The CDR3 bases are TGTGCCAGCAGCCTGACAGGGTGGGAGACCCAGTACTTC. Protein sequence: CASSLTGWETQYF.

V gene TRBV4-3 combines with J gene TRBJ2-1; 7 nucleotides match TRBD1. Looked up from germline, CDR1 is LGHNA and CDR2 is YSLEER. V gave up 1 base and J gave up 3 bases; unmatched junction bases: 3. This CDR3 is built from 15 residues. The CDR3 reads CASSQGQGIYNEQFF. The CDR3 nucleotides read TGCGCCAGCAGCCAAGGACAGGGTATCTACAATGAGCAGTTCTTC.

This clone was picked up a small number of times. The chain combines TRBV14 with TRBJ2-1; 7 bases are shared with TRBD1. J gave up 4 bases and V 4 bases, and 7 bases lay outside the gene matches. The V gene's germline CDR1 is SGHDN and CDR2 FVKESK. CDR3 length: 15 amino acids. CDR3 residues: CASSLRTGRYNEQFF. CDR3 bases: TGTGCCAGCAGCCTCCGGACAGGCAGATACAATGAGCAGTTCTTC.

J is TRBJ1-5 and V is TRBV19; tentative D call: TRBD1 (5 bases). CDR3 size: 15 residues. V lost 6 bases to trimming and J lost 4 bases, with 16 bases between them. CDR1 is LNHDA, CDR2 SQIVND, per germline (reference sequence). This CDR3 reads CASRPRDFQNQPQHF. In nucleotides, the CDR3 is TGTGCCAGTAGGCCTCGGGACTTTCAAAATCAGCCCCAGCATTTT.

The J gene is TRBJ1-5, the V gene TRBV5-8; D call uncertain. Germline V CDR1 and CDR2: SGHTS, YDEGEE. The germline V and J ends were trimmed by 7 bases and 0 bases, with 26 bases remaining between them. The CDR3 length is 19 residues. The CDR3 protein is CASSTIPVVASTSNQPQHF. CDR3 coding DNA: TGTGCCAGCTCAACGATCCCAGTGGTTGCGAGTACTAGCAATCAGCCCCAGCATTTT.

The chain carries TRBV15 and TRBJ1-4; TRBD1 matches at 10 bases. The CDR3 covers 15 residues. Germline-derived CDR1 and CDR2 are LNHNV and YYDKDF (reference sequence). After removal of 8 bases from V and 6 bases from J, the junction contained 9 bases not matched to a gene. CDR3 in amino acids: CATQVWDRGYEKLFF. Written as DNA, the CDR3 is TGTGCCACCCAAGTATGGGACAGGGGCTATGAAAAACTGTTTTTT.

J is TRBJ2-3 and V is TRBV5-5, with D unclear. In germline, CDR1 is SGHKS, CDR2 YYEKEE (reference sequence). The CDR3 covers 14 residues. The V and J ends lost 4 bases and 3 bases respectively, with 12 bases between them. The CDR3 nucleotides are TGTGCCAGCAGCCTCGCGGTGGGGACAGATACGCAGTATTTT. Its protein product is CASSLAVGTDTQYF.

This chain links TRBV6-1 with TRBJ1-1; TRBD1 agrees at 7 bases. Trimming cost V 3 bases and J 3 bases; bases outside gene matches: 7. The germline CDR1 and CDR2 sequences are MNHNS and SASEGT. CDR3 length: 15 amino acids. The CDR3 spells CASSDATDRDTEAFF. As DNA, the CDR3 is TGTGCCAGCAGTGATGCGACAGACAGGGACACTGAAGCTTTCTTT.

The chain couples TRBV6-5 to TRBJ1-5; a weak D match, TRBD1 (5 bases). V was trimmed by 6 bases and J by 4 bases, leaving 16 bases between them. The germline V gene has CDR1 MNHEY and CDR2 SVGAGI. The CDR3 is 15 residues long. The CDR3 loop reads CASSSQGIGNQPQHF. In DNA, the CDR3 is TGTGCCAGCAGCTCCCAGGGTATTGGGAATCAGCCCCAGCATTTT.

The chain recombines TRBV7-6 with TRBJ1-2; a possible D gene is TRBD1 (6 bases). Trimming pared 5 bases from V and 5 bases from J, leaving 15 bases between. Germline-derived CDR1 and CDR2 are SGHVS and FNYEAQ. CDR3 length: 14 amino acids. CDR3 DNA sequence: TGTGCCAGCAGCCGGGGGGGCGAGGTTTATGGCTACACCTTC. It encodes CASSRGGEVYGYTF.